This T cell receptor beta chain was sequenced for a study of type 1 and type 2 diabetes patients (dated by TCRdb to the mid-2010s). About the study as a whole: Nine type 1 diabetes patients, a few type 2 diabetes patients and about 6 nondiabetic controls, all recruited in China, made up the cohort. Throughout the study, CD4 or CD8 MicroBeads on MACS columns were used to positively select CD4+ and CD8+ T cells from PBMCs. A total of 15 million to 20 million paired-end reads was generated across the whole study. The TCRbeta libraries underwent paired-end sequencing on Illumina HiSeq 2000 or MiSeq instruments. TCRbeta repertoires were profiled by high-throughput sequencing in the study to compare type 1 diabetes, type 2 diabetes and nondiabetic individuals. Type 2 diabetes patients served as a disease comparison group for the type 1 diabetes patients. When approximately 18-cycle amplification was compared with roughly 25-cycle amplification, V gene usage looked similar, suggesting that primer efficiencies were similar and PCR bias was random. General conclusions and limits of the study: Type 2 diabetes patients had few highly-expanded CD4+ clones, median one, accounting for a median roughly 3.7% of reads. Study groups were not matched for age and gender, which possibly biased interpretation. Because only a limited number of T2D and control samples were sequenced, some T1D-only HECs might also appear in more T2D or control samples. V and J gene usage patterns of type 2 diabetes and control samples were highly correlated, averaging roughly 0.97 between samples. High diversity was shown by type 2 diabetes repertoires, and the diversity was significantly greater than that of type 1 diabetes repertoires in both CD4+ and CD8+ T cells.

Instrument used: Illumina MiSeq. Genomic DNA from sorted T cell subsets served as template for TCRbeta CDR3 amplification. The TCRbeta CDR3 region was amplified by multiplex PCR with 30 forward and 13 reverse primers. AMPure XP beads were used to purify the PCR products, after which a second roughly 25-cycle PCR added indices and adaptors. Libraries were gel-purified using the QIAquick Gel Extraction Kit before sequencing. As for the authors' bioinformatics: FLASH was used to merge the paired-end reads, and IgBLAST was used to align the reads to IMGT V, D and J germline references. Reads with below 70% alignment identity to germline references were discarded, leaving roughly 11 million reads study-wide. CDR3 boundaries, reading frame and productivity were assigned according to IMGT definitions. Clones at or above 1% of reads were defined as highly-expanded clones, and diversity was measured by normalized Shannon entropy. Unpaired two-tailed t-tests were used to test group differences in Shannon entropy. In TCRdb, the public reads were trimmed at Q25 with fastp and aligned with MiXCR, with productive beta chains retained. Under each unique CDR3 protein, matching rows form one entry showing the most common genes and DNA. TCRdb assigned the V and J calls; the authors' analysis was not used. For this sample the table gives 250,000 to 300,000 distinct CDR3 sequences, of which approximately 50% were detected only once. The top ten clones comprise roughly 15% of the sample.

Trimming at the junction amounts to 2 bases on V and 0 bases on J, and the germline ends lie 14 bases apart. Reading from cysteine to phenylalanine, the CDR3 counts 18 amino acids. Only CDR3 DNA remains: 54 bases, in frame from the first base. Looking up the germline V gene (reference sequence) yields CDR1 LNHDA and CDR2 SQIVND. On this clonotype itself: Its recognized antigen is unknown. The sample holds no much larger clone one base away, and base qualities are not on file.

Standard classification criteria for type 1 or type 2 diabetes were met by all diabetic patients, and glucose and C-peptide were assessed by WHO-recommended methods. Exclusion applied to any donor with other autoimmune diseases or infections within the previous four weeks. Approximately 9 milliliters of peripheral blood were collected from each participant. LymphoPrep density separation was used to isolate PBMCs. The specimen was peripheral blood mononuclear cells (PBMCs). The sequence joins TRBV19 to TRBJ2-6, and the D gene may be TRBD1, 6 bases matching. This receptor was identified in a man between 18 and 35 years old with type 2 diabetes. The nucleotide sequence is given as TGTGCCAGTAGTATAAGTGTCAGGGGCACCTCTGGGGCCAACGTCCTGACTTTC. Translated, it gives CASSISVRGTSGANVLTF.